Listed below are T cell receptor beta chains from one sample, sequenced in a study of OX40 agonist ivuxolimab in advanced cancers. Clones were sequenced by immunoSEQ multiplex PCR, and TCRdb holds only the in-frame ones, with some missing. This table holds roughly 61,000 clones, 70% to 90% found once. Sequencing was performed on CD4+ or CD8+ T cells sorted from blood, taken in a trial of the OX40 agonist ivuxolimab. These receptor sequences come from an adult with an advanced solid tumor such as melanoma, head and neck, liver or kidney cancer. Both conserved end residues are part of each CDR3. A D gene is named only where the DNA matches it firmly. Clone size appears in some rows only: once, few, many, or a class for an expanded clone.

D	size	J	V	CDR3	DNA
TRBD1	-	TRBJ1-6	TRBV5-8	CASSLGQGYNSPLHF	TGTGCCAGCAGCTTGGGACAGGGTTATAATTCACCCCTCCACTTT
-	-	TRBJ2-2	TRBV6-1	CASSELYGASGELFF	TGTGCCAGCAGTGAATTGTACGGGGCCTCCGGGGAGCTGTTTTTT
TRBD2	-	TRBJ2-1	TRBV14	CASSQGGGLAHEQFF	TGTGCCAGCAGCCAAGGGGGGGGACTAGCGCATGAGCAGTTCTTC
TRBD1	-	TRBJ1-5	TRBV4-2	CASSQSRTGVEPQHF	TGTGCCAGCAGCCAATCTAGGACAGGGGTAGAGCCCCAGCATTTT
TRBD1	-	TRBJ1-1	TRBV5-1	CASSRTGGFTEAFF	TGCGCCAGCAGTCGGACAGGGGGCTTCACTGAAGCTTTCTTT
-	-	TRBJ2-7	TRBV5-1	CASSPGLPGEQYF	TGCGCCAGCAGCCCCGGGCTCCCGGGGGAGCAGTACTTC
-	few	TRBJ1-1	TRBV18	CASSRQVANTEAFF	TGTGCCAGCTCCCGACAGGTTGCGAACACTGAAGCTTTCTTT
-	-	TRBJ1-1	TRBV18	CASSPPGLEEAFF	TGTGCCAGCTCACCACCCGGGCTTGAGGAAGCTTTCTTT
TRBD1	-	TRBJ1-2	TRBV30	CAWSPQGQVGGYTF	TGTGCCTGGAGCCCACAGGGACAGGTGGGGGGCTACACCTTC
-	-	TRBJ2-1	TRBV30	CAWSRGPGGAYNEQFF	TGTGCCTGGAGTCGGGGCCCCGGGGGCGCCTACAATGAGCAGTTCTTC
-	-	TRBJ2-7	TRBV6-6	CASSPPGGPYEQYF	TGTGCCAGCAGTCCGCCCGGGGGACCCTACGAGCAGTACTTC
-	-	TRBJ1-3	TRBV9	CASSVAGNGNTIYF	TGTGCCAGCAGCGTAGCAGGGAATGGAAACACCATATATTTT
-	-	TRBJ2-2	TRBV27	CASKQTNTGELFF	TGTGCCAGCAAACAGACGAACACCGGGGAGCTGTTTTTT
-	-	TRBJ2-2	TRBV7-3	CASGQGSTGELFF	TGTGCCAGCGGGCAGGGGAGCACCGGGGAGCTGTTTTTT
-	-	TRBJ1-1	TRBV19	CASSIAGYEAFF	TGTGCCAGTAGTATAGCCGGGTACGAAGCTTTCTTT
TRBD2	-	TRBJ2-1	TRBV18	CASSPGTSVFDEQFF	TGTGCCAGCTCACCCGGGACTAGCGTGTTCGATGAGCAGTTCTTC
-	-	TRBJ2-5	TRBV6-5	CASSYSEGKGGETQYF	TGTGCCAGCAGTTACTCGGAAGGCAAGGGGGGAGAGACCCAGTACTTC
-	once	TRBJ1-1	TRBV5-8	CASSSKGVAGVNTEAFF	TGTGCCAGCAGCTCAAAGGGGGTGGCGGGGGTCAACACTGAAGCTTTCTTT
TRBD1	-	TRBJ1-4	TRBV2	CASSEDRGNEKLFF	TGTGCCAGCAGTGAGGACAGGGGGAATGAAAAACTGTTTTTT
-	-	TRBJ2-2	TRBV5-1	CASRRSANTGELFF	TGCGCCAGCAGGAGGTCCGCGAACACCGGGGAGCTGTTTTTT
TRBD2	-	TRBJ2-3	TRBV7-2	CASSLGLGTSGGVNTQYF	TGTGCCAGCAGCTTAGGATTAGGAACTAGCGGGGGAGTGAATACGCAGTATTTT
-	-	TRBJ1-1	TRBV6-6	CASSYPSANTEAFF	TGTGCCAGCAGTTACCCTTCGGCGAACACTGAAGCTTTCTTT
TRBD2	-	TRBJ2-7	TRBV19	CASSTPGLRPSEQYF	TGTGCCAGTAGTACCCCGGGACTAAGACCTTCCGAGCAGTACTTC
-	-	TRBJ2-5	TRBV5-8	CASSLLQGGQETQYF	TGTGCCAGCAGCTTGTTACAGGGTGGGCAAGAGACCCAGTACTTC
TRBD1	few	TRBJ1-5	TRBV7-2	CASSSDRGGFTQPQHF	TGTGCCAGCAGCTCCGACAGGGGCGGGTTTACTCAGCCCCAGCATTTT
TRBD1	-	TRBJ1-5	TRBV6-1	CASSDTDRGRGEGQPQHF	TGTGCCAGCAGTGATACAGACAGGGGGCGCGGTGAAGGTCAGCCCCAGCATTTT
TRBD2	-	TRBJ2-3	TRBV2	CAIGEGFSTDTQYF	TGTGCCATCGGGGAGGGGTTTAGCACAGATACGCAGTATTTT
-	-	TRBJ1-2	TRBV7-3	CASRAEGGGYTF	TGTGCCAGCAGAGCCGAGGGTGGTGGCTACACCTTC
-	few	TRBJ2-7	TRBV11-3	CASSNGPSYEQYF	TGTGCCAGCAGCAACGGGCCCTCCTACGAGCAGTACTTC
-	-	TRBJ1-4	TRBV6-5	CASSPRQVNEKLFF	TGTGCCAGCAGTCCCCGGCAGGTTAATGAAAAACTGTTTTTT
-	-	TRBJ1-3	TRBV19	CASSTAGLSLRNTIYF	TGTGCCAGTAGTACCGCGGGACTCTCACTGAGAAACACCATATATTTT
-	-	TRBJ1-5	TRBV7-3	CASSLTGGNQPQHF	TGTGCCAGCAGCTTAACGGGGGGCAATCAGCCCCAGCATTTT